The clone carrying this TCR beta chain was picked up many times. Antigen unknown. Researchers attached unique molecular identifiers to individual cDNA molecules. TCRdb processed the 5' RACE reads anew with MiXCR; each CDR3 protein has one entry. The table lists 45,000 to 55,000 distinct CDR3 sequences, 7% to 8% of them singletons, with 5% to 6.5% in the top ten. The source of the sample is a study of early T cells in non-severe SARS-CoV-2 infection. Study-level background: Whole-blood bulk RNA, unsorted, was sequenced, and chains were unpaired.

CDR1 and CDR2 from the germline V gene are MNHEY and SVGEGT. The CDR3 covers 14 residues. V gave up 6 bases and J gave up 0 bases, with 8 bases separating them. General observations from the study: VDJdb-based matching was biased toward anti-spike CD8 responses and missed private and CD4 specificities.

The receptor was isolated from an adult who was a healthcare worker with PCR-confirmed SARS-CoV-2 infection or an uninfected control (not recorded which). The chain employs TRBV6-2 or TRBV6-3 and TRBJ2-2; D is tentatively TRBD1 or TRBD2 (5 bases each). What was sequenced was whole blood. The CDR3 sequence is CASRLGANTGELFF. The CDR3 bases are TGTGCCAGCAGGCTGGGGGCGAACACCGGGGAGCTGTTTTTT.